A selection of T cell receptor beta chains follows, all from one sample in a study of T-cell memory formation after mild COVID-19. TCRdb analysed the 5' RACE reads with MiXCR anew, one entry per CDR3 protein. The repertoire has about 290,000 distinct CDR3 sequences, more than 15% of them found once; the top ten carry around a fifth. The sequenced sample consisted of PBMCs or a T cell subset sorted from them (not recorded which). These receptor sequences come from a man younger than 35 who had mild COVID-19 (a few samples of this study predate the infection). Cell type and time point are not known. Both conserved end residues are part of each CDR3. The D gene is left open where the match is weak. Not every row has a clone size; where given, it reads once, few, many or a size class.

>TRBJ2-3|few|TRBV29-1|TRBD1
TGCAGCGTTGAAGGCACCCGGGACAGGGGGACCCTTGGCACAGATACGCAGTATTTT
CSVEGTRDRGTLGTDTQYF
>TRBJ1-4|few|TRBV4-1|TRBD1
TGCGCCAGCAGCCAGAGGGGACAGATTAATGAAAAACTGTTTTTT
CASSQRGQINEKLFF
>TRBJ1-3|NA|TRBV6-5|NA
TGTGCCAGCAGTTACTCAACCCTGGGTAGGCCCTCTGGAAACACCATATATTTT
CASSYSTLGRPSGNTIYF
>TRBJ2-1|few|TRBV7-3|NA
TGTGCCAGCAGCTCCTCAGGGAATGAGCAGTTCTTC
CASSSSGNEQFF
>TRBJ2-5|NA|TRBV3-1|NA
TGTGCCAGCAGCCAGCGTACAGGAAGTATGACCCAGTACTTC
CASSQRTGSMTQYF
>TRBJ1-5|many|TRBV12-3/TRBV12-4|NA
TGTGCCAGCAGTTTACTCCTAAGCAATCAGCCCCAGCATTTT
CASSLLLSNQPQHF
>TRBJ2-5|few|TRBV7-3|NA
TGTGCCAGCAGCTCCGAAGGGGGAGAGACCCAGTACTTC
CASSSEGGETQYF
>TRBJ2-1|NA|TRBV24-1|TRBD2
TGTGCCACCAGTGATCCCGGGGGGGCAGGAAATGAGCAGTTCTTC
CATSDPGGAGNEQFF
>TRBJ2-3|few|TRBV5-1|TRBD1
TGCGCCAGCAGCCTTAGACAGGGGATATTCGGCACAGATACGCAGTATTTT
CASSLRQGIFGTDTQYF
>TRBJ2-7|few|TRBV10-1|NA
TGCGCCAGCAGCGGTGACAGCTACGAGCAGTACTTC
CASSGDSYEQYF